A single TCR beta chain is shown here with its context. The clone's antigen remains unknown. The sample originates from a study of cytomegalovirus exposure and HLA in healthy donors (dated by TCRdb to the late 2010s). Regarding the research as a whole: An earlier analysis of several hundred of the donors reported roughly 270 Gb of sequence data and about 100 million unique TCR beta sequences from around 200 million T cells. Genome-wide SNP genotypes for about 65% of the 666 donors were used in a later genetic analysis, which treated that subset as a discovery cohort. An earlier analysis of about 620 of the donors applied high-throughput TCR beta sequencing to assess whether each TCR beta V gene segment acted as functional or pseudogenic. Roughly 300 gigabases of sequencing data and 70 million to 100 million unique TCR sequences were included in an early release covering 550 to 800 HLA-typed donors. Both class I and class II loci were covered by HLA typing, at four-digit resolution. Roughly 5 DR-DQ haplotypes were handled as single units for association and clustering, since linkage in the cohort was strong. Using immunosequencing, the study profiled T cell repertoires from 550 to 750 subjects and related those repertoires to cytomegalovirus serostatus. On average, around 240,000 unique TCR beta nucleotide sequences were sequenced per donor among some 420 genotyped donors of the cohort, with about 19% of those sequences being non-productive. The study aimed to test whether signatures of past pathogen exposure could be identified by cataloging public T cell receptors. Rather than using new phenotypic data, the later analysis identified candidate immune exposures from TCR beta sequences and from how often those sequences occurred across donors. Typing coverage differed by locus: A, B, C, DRB1 and DQB1 were typed in roughly 620-630 donors, DQA1 in about 560, DPA1 in roughly 590, and DPB1 in around 440. All discovery cohort repertoires had been generated on a single sequencing platform. Besides the first cohort of some 670 subjects, a separate validation cohort made up of over a hundred different subjects was used. Donor age, sex, ethnicity and CMV serostatus were collected together with the repertoire data. To study patterns of TCR occurrence, a later analysis re-analyzed previously published TCR beta repertoires from 600 to 750 donors and added high-resolution HLA genotyping. To predict cytomegalovirus infection status, the study combined high-throughput TCR immunosequencing, statistical association of individual TCRs with disease status, and machine learning. Among the approximately 400 genotyped donors, 81% belonged to the genetic ancestry cluster associated with self-reported Caucasian donors.

Libraries were prepared through the immunoSEQ multiplex PCR assay. For the multiplex PCR, a mixture combining 60 forward primers for TCR Vbeta segments and 13 reverse primers for TCR Jbeta segments was used. Amplification of the CDR3 region of rearranged TCR beta genes was performed with a multiplex PCR assay on genomic DNA. Amplified TCR beta libraries were sequenced as 87-base-pair reads on the Illumina HiSeq System. On the study's bioinformatics: Across the 670 or so repertoires, a later analysis counted 80 million or so unique TCR beta chains, 8.5 million to 12 million of which were shared by at least two donors. To remove PCR and sequencing errors, raw reads were error-corrected and collapsed into unique sequences using a nearest-neighbor algorithm that merged closely related sequences. To assign V, D and J gene segments, CDR3 sequences were aligned to IMGT reference sequences. For a sequence to be retained, at least a six-nucleotide match to both a V gene segment and a J gene segment was required. Rearrangements were classified as productive when the CDR3 lacked stop codons and remained in frame with V and J, and all other rearrangements were classified as non-productive. Following IMGT convention, CDR3 was defined as the stretch from the second conserved V-encoded cysteine up to the conserved J-encoded phenylalanine. In an earlier analysis of around 540 of the donors, sequences lacking an unambiguous match to a single V gene segment were excluded. In an earlier analysis of approximately 560 of the donors, a V segment was called functional when productive rearrangements were above 56.7%, and segregating when the standard deviation between donors exceeded 5%. A statistical classification framework was built to diagnose cytomegalovirus status from the catalog of TCR beta chain sequences. A later analysis assigned V and J genes by comparing TCR nucleotide sequences with IMGT/GENE-DB human TR gene sequences. The TCRdist pipeline was used in a later analysis to assign CDR3 sequences and most-parsimonious VDJ recombination scenarios. In a later analysis, each TCR beta chain was defined by its CDR3 amino acid sequence together with its V-gene family, and reads lacking a unique V-gene family were excluded. As a way to deal with suspected cross-contamination and a sequencing artifact, a later analysis dropped 450 to 700 nucleotide sequences that were highly shared and had low generation probability. In a later analysis, a clonal expansion index was calculated for each public chain from normalized within-repertoire ranks of inferred template counts. In a later analysis, generation probabilities were computed using a VDJ recombination model fitted to out-of-frame rearrangements, and the results were checked against IGoR. A later analysis scored TCR-TCR, TCR-HLA and TCR-CMV co-occurrence with hypergeometric tests, applying a repertoire-size bias correction to TCR pairs. In a later analysis, false discovery rates were estimated by permuting HLA or CMV assignments 20 times. In a later analysis, co-occurring TCRs were grouped with DBSCAN, and TCRdist sequence similarity was added when clustering was performed within HLA-allele-positive subsets. Repertoires with fewer than 30,000 or more than 120,000 public chains, plus five repertoires with anomalous nucleotide sharing, were excluded from co-occurrence clustering. TCRdb holds this immuneACCESS table with in-frame rearrangements only. Some clones are missing; in checked studies, unresolved V genes explain under half, and the rest has no known cause. The V and J calls and clone size are taken from that table; D and trimming were inferred from the DNA. The sample table records 150,000 to 200,000 clones. 2.1% of the sample rests with the top ten.

The cohort was made up of under 800 healthy bone marrow donors. Cohort members were all nominally healthy when sampled, although unrecorded immune exposures were likely present. The donor tested CMV seronegative, placing the donor among the approximately 400 seronegative members of the cohort. A peripheral blood sample was provided by each donor, and peripheral blood mononuclear cells were used for TCR beta sequencing. The Qiagen DNeasy Blood Extraction Kit was used to extract genomic DNA from the blood cell samples. The CDR3 runs 14 amino acids, cysteine and phenylalanine included. CDR3 DNA is the only sequence kept; it has 42 bases, read in frame from the first base. The germline V gene supplies CDR1 KGHSH and CDR2 LQKENI. V loses 1 base of germline sequence and J loses 3 bases, and the interval between the two ends is 9 bases. What the research found in general, with its limitations: Compared with the approximately 720-donor mean, donors in an Asian-associated ancestry cluster had fewer N-insertions in productive TCRs, according to a later genetic analysis. Most CMV-associated TCR beta chains appeared to be HLA-restricted in a later analysis, and the HLA associations seemed to be driven largely by CMV exposure. A cluster of highly shared sequence variants was judged likely to be a technical artifact of the sequencing pipeline. A later analysis associated about 18,000 TCR beta sequences with specific HLA alleles at a false discovery rate of 0.05. Because counts were too low, some 16 rarely observed V segments, including chromosome 9 orphons, were excluded from the earlier analysis of several hundred of the donors. In a later analysis, several top co-occurrence clusters were reported to appear linked to parvovirus B19, influenza, CMV and Epstein-Barr virus. In an earlier analysis of approximately 590 of the donors, most TCR beta V segments appeared in productive rearrangements about 90% or about 30% of the time, broadly matching IMGT annotations. The study gave a list of 150 to 200 TCR beta chains associated with cytomegalovirus. In both the original and validation cohorts, the classifier was reported to diagnose cytomegalovirus status with high specificity and sensitivity. Sequencing depth was assumed to be roughly uniform across donors in the presence/absence analyses, though that assumption may not hold. For the cohort, immune exposure information was limited to CMV serostatus. The cohort was sequenced for TCR beta chains only, and without alpha or paired-chain data the features that could be detected were limited. In vitro tests confirmed that a few of the cytomegalovirus-associated TCR beta chains recognize cytomegalovirus antigens. According to a later analysis, TCR association rates differed among HLA loci, with DRB1 alleles showing the most associated TCRs and HLA-C alleles showing the fewest. An association between a missense DCLRE1C variant and V-gene and J-gene trimming of TCR beta chains was found in a later genetic analysis and replicated in an independent cohort. Compared with equally common non-associated chains, HLA-associated TCR beta chains in a later analysis were more clonally expanded and had lower generation probabilities. A further reported finding was that TCR beta sequences accurately predicted the HLA-A and HLA-B alleles for most subjects in the first cohort. Some IMGT-functional V segments, including TRBV6-2 and TRBV6-3, could not be told apart with the 87-base-pair reads, so those segments were excluded. According to the authors, the approach could potentially be generalized to other disease states and immunological phenotypes. Because some donors lacked HLA typing at each locus, the association tests relied only on the typed subset. Across donors, most TCR sequences were observed very rarely, whereas some public TCRs were present in many individuals. When HLA alleles, especially DR and DQ, strongly co-occurred, attributing TCR associations to individual alleles was difficult. Linkage disequilibrium might explain the correlated functional status among segregating V segments, but an unknown experimental factor could not be excluded.

Sequenced sample: PBMCs. This receptor chain uses TRBV18 and TRBJ1-1; a confident D gene designation cannot be given. The TCR was taken from a man aged 30 to 45 in good health and CMV-seronegative. The CDR3 reads CASSPLREDTEAFF. The DNA sequence is TGTGCCAGCTCACCACTGAGGGAAGACACTGAAGCTTTCTTT.